This is a list of T cell receptor beta chains from one sample in a study of STAT5B mutations in CD4+ large granular lymphocyte leukemia. Repertoires were generated with immunoSEQ multiplex PCR, while TCRdb's copy carries only in-frame clones and drops some. The table includes tens of thousands of clones, over 70% detected once. Specimen: CD4+ T cells from blood buffy coats. The receptor source for this set is a human donor in good health. Each CDR3 is given with its conserved first and last residue. The D gene is left open where the match is weak. Part of the rows lack a size; the others show once, few, many or a class for expanded clones.

D: TRBD1; V: TRBV18; J: TRBJ2-5; size: once; DNA: TGTGCCAGCTCACCAAGGACAGGGGGAGAGACCCAGTACTTC; CDR3: CASSPRTGGETQYF
D: .; V: TRBV7-6; J: TRBJ2-2; size: once; DNA: TGTGCCAGCAACTCCCCGGGGGAGCTGTTTTTT; CDR3: CASNSPGELFF
D: .; V: TRBV2; J: TRBJ1-6; size: .; DNA: TGTGCCAGCAGTGCAGGAGAAGGGAATTCACCCCTCCACTTT; CDR3: CASSAGEGNSPLHF
D: TRBD1; V: TRBV7-2; J: TRBJ1-1; size: .; DNA: TGTGCCAGCAGCGGACAGGGTAGCACTGAAGCTTTCTTT; CDR3: CASSGQGSTEAFF
D: .; V: TRBV4-2; J: TRBJ2-5; size: .; DNA: TGTGCCAGCAGCCAAGCCGAGGGCCAAGAGACCCAGTACTTC; CDR3: CASSQAEGQETQYF
D: TRBD1; V: TRBV5-4; J: TRBJ1-2; size: .; DNA: TGTGCCAGCAGCTGGGACAGGGGGGCCTATGGCTACACCTTC; CDR3: CASSWDRGAYGYTF
D: .; V: TRBV6-5; J: TRBJ2-7; size: .; DNA: TGTGCCAGCAGCACCTTCTGGGGCTCCGCCTACGAGCAGTACTTC; CDR3: CASSTFWGSAYEQYF
D: TRBD2; V: TRBV11-2; J: TRBJ2-1; size: .; DNA: TGTGCCAGCAGCTGGACTAGGTTCTACGGTGAGCAGTTCTTC; CDR3: CASSWTRFYGEQFF
D: .; V: TRBV6-1; J: TRBJ2-7; size: .; DNA: TGTGCCAGCAGTGAAGGTGGACCAACCTACGAGCAGTACTTC; CDR3: CASSEGGPTYEQYF
D: TRBD1; V: TRBV6-5; J: TRBJ2-4; size: .; DNA: TGTGCCAGCAGTTTGGACAGGGTGAAAAACATTCAGTACTTC; CDR3: CASSLDRVKNIQYF
D: .; V: TRBV4-1; J: TRBJ1-4; size: few; DNA: TGCGCCAGCAGCCAAGATCAGGGATATCCGGGAGAAAAACTGTTTTTT; CDR3: CASSQDQGYPGEKLFF
D: .; V: TRBV28; J: TRBJ1-3; size: .; DNA: TGTGCCAGCAGTTTCAGGGTATCTGGAAACACCATATATTTT; CDR3: CASSFRVSGNTIYF
D: .; V: TRBV11-3; J: TRBJ2-1; size: .; DNA: TGTGCCAGCAGCTTAGTTGTCGGACTACCTTCTCCCAATGAGCAGTTCTTC; CDR3: CASSLVVGLPSPNEQFF
D: .; V: TRBV5-1; J: TRBJ2-5; size: .; DNA: TGCGCCAGCAGCCCTCTGGGCGGGTCGGAGACCCAGTACTTC; CDR3: CASSPLGGSETQYF
D: TRBD1; V: TRBV9; J: TRBJ1-2; size: .; DNA: TGTGCCAGCAGCGTAGAGGGCAGGGGGCTTTTTAATGGCTACACCTTC; CDR3: CASSVEGRGLFNGYTF
D: .; V: TRBV18; J: TRBJ1-5; size: .; DNA: TGTGCCAGCTCACCAGCCACAGGGCACAATCAGCCCCAGCATTTT; CDR3: CASSPATGHNQPQHF
D: TRBD2; V: TRBV6-5; J: TRBJ2-1; size: .; DNA: TGTGCCAGCAGTTATTGGCTAGCGGGAGTCAATGAGCAGTTCTTC; CDR3: CASSYWLAGVNEQFF
D: .; V: TRBV6-1; J: TRBJ1-1; size: few; DNA: TGTGCCAGCAACGTCGATCTGAACACTGAAGCTTTCTTT; CDR3: CASNVDLNTEAFF
D: TRBD2; V: TRBV5-6; J: TRBJ2-7; size: .; DNA: TGTGCCAGCAGCACCTCTAGCGGGAGCTTATTGCAGTACTTC; CDR3: CASSTSSGSLLQYF
D: .; V: TRBV7-9; J: TRBJ1-1; size: .; DNA: TGTGCCAGCAGCTTAGCGGGCCAGACTGAAGCTTTCTTT; CDR3: CASSLAGQTEAFF
D: TRBD1; V: TRBV6-1; J: TRBJ2-7; size: .; DNA: TGTGCCAGCAGGGGACAGGGGGCCTACGAGCAGTACTTC; CDR3: CASRGQGAYEQYF
D: .; V: TRBV10-3; J: TRBJ1-3; size: .; DNA: TGTGCCATCAGCGGGGGCATTGTCGGAAACACCATATATTTT; CDR3: CAISGGIVGNTIYF
D: TRBD2; V: TRBV29-1; J: TRBJ2-1; size: .; DNA: TGCAGCGTGCCTAGCGGTCCCTACAATGAGCAGTTCTTC; CDR3: CSVPSGPYNEQFF
D: TRBD2; V: TRBV30; J: TRBJ2-1; size: .; DNA: TGTGCCTGGACGGCTAGCGGGTTTCTTACAGGGCAGTTCTTC; CDR3: CAWTASGFLTGQFF
D: .; V: TRBV5-6; J: TRBJ2-6; size: .; DNA: TGTGCCTCCTCTGGGGCCAACGTCCTGACTTTC; CDR3: CASSGANVLTF
D: .; V: TRBV19; J: TRBJ1-1; size: once; DNA: TGTGCCAGTAGTCCGGCCAGGGGCACTGAAGCTTTCTTT; CDR3: CASSPARGTEAFF
D: TRBD2; V: TRBV6-5; J: TRBJ2-2; size: .; DNA: TGTGCCAGCAGTTACAGGACTAGCGGGAACACCGGGGAGCTGTTTTTT; CDR3: CASSYRTSGNTGELFF
D: .; V: TRBV7-9; J: TRBJ2-7; size: .; DNA: TGTGCCAGCAGCTTAGATCAGGGAGGAAGGTACTTC; CDR3: CASSLDQGGRYF
D: .; V: TRBV6-1; J: TRBJ2-1; size: .; DNA: TGTGCCAGCAGTGAAGTAGGGTTCCGCCCCGAACCCTGGCGGAACTCCTACAATGAGCAGTTCTTC; CDR3: CASSEVGFRPEPWRNSYNEQFF
D: .; V: TRBV19; J: TRBJ1-1; size: few; DNA: TGTGCCAGTAGTGGCAGGCCGAACACTGAAGCTTTCTTT; CDR3: CASSGRPNTEAFF
D: TRBD1; V: TRBV5-1; J: TRBJ1-4; size: .; DNA: TGCGCCAGCAGCTTGCTAGGACAGGGGGGAAAACTGTTTTTT; CDR3: CASSLLGQGGKLFF
D: .; V: TRBV5-5; J: TRBJ1-1; size: few; DNA: TGTGCCAGCAGCCCGGACAGATTGAACACTGAAGCTTTCTTT; CDR3: CASSPDRLNTEAFF
D: .; V: TRBV7-9; J: TRBJ2-3; size: .; DNA: TGTGCCAGCACCTCTGGCGGGGGCCGTGATACAGATACGCAGTATTTT; CDR3: CASTSGGGRDTDTQYF
D: .; V: TRBV7-9; J: TRBJ1-1; size: few; DNA: TGTGCCAGCACCTTTGATAGGGTTCACACTGAAGCTTTCTTT; CDR3: CASTFDRVHTEAFF
D: .; V: TRBV6-1; J: TRBJ1-3; size: .; DNA: TGTGCCAGCAGTGAATCGGGAACCTCTGGAAACACCATATATTTT; CDR3: CASSESGTSGNTIYF